This TCR beta chain was identified in a study of PD-1 blockade in classical Hodgkin lymphoma (dated by TCRdb to 2020 to 2022). For context, the study as a whole: A peripheral blood immune signature of response to PD-1 blockade in classical Hodgkin lymphoma was defined using TCR beta sequencing and CyTOF.

On the study overall, not on this receptor specifically: Only a single clinical trial cohort was studied, and what caused the repertoire differences, possibly disease activity or prior therapy, remained undefined. Newly diagnosed patients were reported to have lower baseline TCR diversity than healthy donors, and relapsed/refractory patients were reported to have lower baseline TCR diversity still.

The germline V gene (reference sequence) gives CDR1 as SGHNT and CDR2 as YYREEE. Between the V and J ends, shortened by 4 bases and 0 bases respectively, the junction contains 18 bases. The CDR3 spans 17 residues, from the cysteine through the phenylalanine. Solely the CDR3 DNA is kept, with 51 bases framed from the first base. Genomic DNA was isolated using the Qiagen DNeasy kit from unsorted PBMCs as well as from negatively selected CD4+ and CD8+ fractions. TCR beta CDR3 regions were subjected to amplification by immunoSEQ multiplex PCR with primers that anneal to V and J segments. A synthetic immune receptor repertoire was used to minimize amplification bias, and any remaining bias was removed computationally after sequencing. The paper's processing steps were these. Repertoire diversity was quantified as the Shannon entropy index using custom Python scripts. Unsorted, CD4+ and CD8+ repertoires were examined separately, except in combined analyses, for which CD4+ and CD8+ sequences were merged in silico. TCRdb took this table from immuneACCESS and kept in-frame rearrangements with V and J called. Such tables lack part of the clones; where checked against another copy, unresolved V genes explain under half of the gap, and the rest is unexplained. V, J and clone size are those of that table, while D and trimming were read from the DNA. For this sample the table gives about 15,000 clones, of which 90% to 95% were detected only once. The ten most abundant clones make up around 6.2% of the sample.

As for this clone: This clone's antigen is unknown. Within one base of it there is no much larger clone, and no base qualities were kept.

This specimen's time point label, interpreted: newly diagnosed, previously untreated cHL patient sample. Using a Miltenyi CD8+ T cell isolation kit, CD8+ T cells were purified from thawed PBMCs through magnetic negative selection. PBMCs from patients with newly diagnosed, previously untreated classical Hodgkin lymphoma were sequenced as a comparison group for the relapsed/refractory trial patients. Peripheral blood was collected in 8 mL Vacutainer Cell Preparation Tubes, from which PBMCs were isolated by centrifugation and then cryopreserved. Purified CD4+ and CD8+ fractions were prepared only for cases in which an additional PBMC sample was available. On LS columns in a quadroMACS separator, the magnetically labelled cells were depleted, and the flow-through was collected as the purified fraction.

The chain was built from TRBV5-4 and TRBJ2-3; the D gene assignment is perhaps TRBD1 or TRBD2, with each matching 5 bases. The clonotype originates from a human donor with classical Hodgkin lymphoma. The sample was CD8+ T cells from blood. The DNA reads TGTGCCAGCAGCGGGGGAAGGGGACGGTCTAGCACAGATACGCAGTATTTT. Its translation reads: CASSGGRGRSSTDTQYF.